This T cell receptor (beta chain) was identified during a study of T cells in Graves' hyperthyroidism and ophthalmopathy. Researchers amplified the TCR beta CDR3 regions from RNA transcripts. The TCR CDR3 first-round RT-PCR relied on the HTBI primer set. TCRdb independently ran MiXCR on the multiplex PCR reads; one entry per CDR3 protein. The sample comprises 500,000 to 600,000 distinct CDR3 sequences, about 45% of which are singletons, and around 8% rests with the top ten. The CDR3 totals 13 residues. Germline loops: CDR1 SGHRS, CDR2 YFSETQ. Trimming left V 3 bases short and J 3 bases short, with 9 bases between. This clonotype has at least ten counts.

This sequence originates from a woman aged 18-29 years with Graves' hyperthyroidism. This chain links TRBV5-1 with TRBJ2-5; D is perhaps TRBD1 (5 bases). Sequenced sample: peripheral blood or thyroid tissue (not recorded which). The CDR3 nucleotides are TGCGCCAGCAGCTCCAGGGTCGAAGAGACCCAGTACTTC. Its translation is CASSSRVEETQYF.